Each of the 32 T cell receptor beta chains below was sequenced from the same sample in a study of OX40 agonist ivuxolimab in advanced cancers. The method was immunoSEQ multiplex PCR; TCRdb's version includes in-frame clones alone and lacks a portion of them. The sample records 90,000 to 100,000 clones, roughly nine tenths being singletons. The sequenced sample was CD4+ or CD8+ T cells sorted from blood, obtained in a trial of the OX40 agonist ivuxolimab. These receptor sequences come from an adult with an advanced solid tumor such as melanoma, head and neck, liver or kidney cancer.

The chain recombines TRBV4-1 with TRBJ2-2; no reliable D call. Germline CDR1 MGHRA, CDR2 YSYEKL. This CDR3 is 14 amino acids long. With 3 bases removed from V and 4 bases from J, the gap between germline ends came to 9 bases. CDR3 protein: CASSQAQRTGELFF. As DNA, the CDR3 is TGCGCCAGCAGCCAGGCACAGCGCACCGGGGAGCTGTTTTTT.

CDR3 nucleotides: TGTGCCAGCAGCTTAATTCCAGCAGGGGGTGAGCAGTTCTTC. It codes for CASSLIPAGGEQFF. The genes are TRBV7-3 and TRBJ2-1, with 7 bases fitting TRBD1. Looked up from germline, CDR1 is SGHTA and CDR2 is FQGTGA. There are 14 residues in the CDR3. The trim removed 1 base at V and 9 bases at J, leaving 6 bases unmatched. Full variable domain (rest looked up from reference TRBV7-3 and TRBJ2-1): GAGVSQTPSNKVTEKGKYVELRCDPISGHTALYWYRQSLGQGPEFLIYFQGTGAADDSGLPNDRFFAVRPEGSVSTLKIQRTERGDSAVYLCASSLIPAGGEQFFGPGTRLTVL.

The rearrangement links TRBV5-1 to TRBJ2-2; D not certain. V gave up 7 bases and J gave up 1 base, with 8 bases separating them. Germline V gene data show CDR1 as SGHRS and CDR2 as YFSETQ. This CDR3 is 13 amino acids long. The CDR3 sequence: CASFNLNTGELFF. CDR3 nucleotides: TGCGCCAGCTTTAATCTGAACACCGGGGAGCTGTTTTTT.

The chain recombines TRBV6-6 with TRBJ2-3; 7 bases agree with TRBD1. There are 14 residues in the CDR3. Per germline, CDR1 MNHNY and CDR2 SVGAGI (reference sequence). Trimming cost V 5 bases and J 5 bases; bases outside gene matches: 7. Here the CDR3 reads CASSLYRQGDTQYF. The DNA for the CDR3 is TGTGCCAGCAGTCTCTATCGACAGGGAGATACGCAGTATTTT.

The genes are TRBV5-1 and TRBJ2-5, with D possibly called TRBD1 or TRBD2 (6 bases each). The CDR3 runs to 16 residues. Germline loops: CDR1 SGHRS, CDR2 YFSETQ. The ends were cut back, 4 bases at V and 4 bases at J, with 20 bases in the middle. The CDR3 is CASSRGVGGPPETQYF. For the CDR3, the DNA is TGCGCCAGCAGCCGGGGCGTGGGGGGCCCCCCAGAGACCCAGTACTTC.

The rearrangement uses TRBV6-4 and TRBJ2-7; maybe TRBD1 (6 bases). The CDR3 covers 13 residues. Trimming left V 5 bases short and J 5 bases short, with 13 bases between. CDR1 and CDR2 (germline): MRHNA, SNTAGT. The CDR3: CASSLYYRDEQYF. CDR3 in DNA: TGTGCCAGCAGTTTGTATTACAGGGACGAGCAGTACTTC.

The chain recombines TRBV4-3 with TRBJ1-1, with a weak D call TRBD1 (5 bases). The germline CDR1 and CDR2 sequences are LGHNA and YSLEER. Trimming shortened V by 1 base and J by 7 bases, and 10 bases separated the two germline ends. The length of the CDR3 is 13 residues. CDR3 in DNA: TGCGCCAGCAGCCAAGTGAAGGGGTTTGAAGCTTTCTTT. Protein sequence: CASSQVKGFEAFF.

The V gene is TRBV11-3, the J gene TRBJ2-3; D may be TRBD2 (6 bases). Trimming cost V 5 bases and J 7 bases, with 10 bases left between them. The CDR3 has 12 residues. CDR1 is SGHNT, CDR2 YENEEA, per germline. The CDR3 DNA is TGTGCCAGCAGCGCGGGGCGAAATACGCAGTATTTT. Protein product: CASSAGRNTQYF.

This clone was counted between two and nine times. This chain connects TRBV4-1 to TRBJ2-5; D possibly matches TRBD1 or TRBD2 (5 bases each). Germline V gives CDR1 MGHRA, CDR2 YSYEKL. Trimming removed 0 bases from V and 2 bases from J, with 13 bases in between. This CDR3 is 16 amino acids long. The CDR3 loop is CASSQEGVLIQETQYF. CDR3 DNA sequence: TGCGCCAGCAGCCAAGAGGGGGTTCTGATACAAGAGACCCAGTACTTC.

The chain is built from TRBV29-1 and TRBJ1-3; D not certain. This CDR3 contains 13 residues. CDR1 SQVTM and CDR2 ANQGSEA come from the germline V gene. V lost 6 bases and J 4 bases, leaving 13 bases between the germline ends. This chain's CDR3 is CSVSLAVGNTIYF. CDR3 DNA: TGCAGCGTGAGCTTAGCCGTCGGAAACACCATATATTTT.

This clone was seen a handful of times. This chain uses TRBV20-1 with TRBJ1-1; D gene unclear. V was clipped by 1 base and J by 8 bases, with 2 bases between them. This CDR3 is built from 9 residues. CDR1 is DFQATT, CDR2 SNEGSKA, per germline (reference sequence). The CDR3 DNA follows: TGCAGTGCTAGAGGAGAAGCTTTCTTT. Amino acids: CSARGEAFF.

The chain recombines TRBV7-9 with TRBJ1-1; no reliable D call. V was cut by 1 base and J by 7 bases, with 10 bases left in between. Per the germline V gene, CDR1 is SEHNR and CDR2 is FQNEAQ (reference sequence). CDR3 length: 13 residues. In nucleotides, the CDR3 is TGTGCCAGCAGCTTAGTTCTGTATAGTGAAGCTTTCTTT. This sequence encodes CASSLVLYSEAFF.

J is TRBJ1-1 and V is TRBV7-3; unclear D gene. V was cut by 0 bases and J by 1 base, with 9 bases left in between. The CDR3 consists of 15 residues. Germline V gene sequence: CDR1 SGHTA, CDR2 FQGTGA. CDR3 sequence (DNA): TGTGCCAGCAGCTTAACCCCCGCGGAGAACACTGAAGCTTTCTTT. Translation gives CASSLTPAENTEAFF.

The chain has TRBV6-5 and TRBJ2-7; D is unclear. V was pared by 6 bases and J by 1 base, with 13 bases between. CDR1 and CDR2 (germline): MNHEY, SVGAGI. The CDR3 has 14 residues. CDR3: CASRRTVGSYEQYF. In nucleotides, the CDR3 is TGTGCCAGCAGGAGGACGGTGGGTTCCTACGAGCAGTACTTC.

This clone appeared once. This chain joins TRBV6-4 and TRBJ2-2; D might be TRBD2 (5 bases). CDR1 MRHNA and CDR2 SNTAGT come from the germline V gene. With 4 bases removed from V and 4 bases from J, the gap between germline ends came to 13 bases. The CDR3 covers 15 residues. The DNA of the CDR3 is TGTGCCAGCAGTGTGTATGGGAGTGGCACCGGGGAGCTGTTTTTT. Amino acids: CASSVYGSGTGELFF.

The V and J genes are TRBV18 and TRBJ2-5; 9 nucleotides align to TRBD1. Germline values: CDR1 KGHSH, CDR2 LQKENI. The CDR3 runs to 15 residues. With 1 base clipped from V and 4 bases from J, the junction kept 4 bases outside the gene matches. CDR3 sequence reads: CASSPQGTGLETQYF. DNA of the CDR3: TGTGCCAGCTCACCACAGGGGACAGGGTTAGAGACCCAGTACTTC.

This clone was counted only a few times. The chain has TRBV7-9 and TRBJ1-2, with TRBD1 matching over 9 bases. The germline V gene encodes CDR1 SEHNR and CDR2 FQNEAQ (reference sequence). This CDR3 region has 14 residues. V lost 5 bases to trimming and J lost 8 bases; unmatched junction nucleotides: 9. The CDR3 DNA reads TGTGCCAGCAGCATCGGGGACAGGGTTATGGGCTACACCTTC. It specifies CASSIGDRVMGYTF.

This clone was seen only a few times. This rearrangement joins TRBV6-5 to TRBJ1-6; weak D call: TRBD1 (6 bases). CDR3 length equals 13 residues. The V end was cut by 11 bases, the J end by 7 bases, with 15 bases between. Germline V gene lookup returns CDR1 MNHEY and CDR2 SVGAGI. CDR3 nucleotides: TGTGCCGCCCGAGGAGGGGGGAATTCACCCCTCCACTTT. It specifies CAARGGGNSPLHF.

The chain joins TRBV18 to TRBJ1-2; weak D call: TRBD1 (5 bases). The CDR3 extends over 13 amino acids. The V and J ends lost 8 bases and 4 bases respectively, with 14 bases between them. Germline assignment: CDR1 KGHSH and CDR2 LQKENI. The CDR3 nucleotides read TGTGCCAGCCACGGGGGGGTCGTCTATGGCTACACCTTC. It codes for CASHGGVVYGYTF.

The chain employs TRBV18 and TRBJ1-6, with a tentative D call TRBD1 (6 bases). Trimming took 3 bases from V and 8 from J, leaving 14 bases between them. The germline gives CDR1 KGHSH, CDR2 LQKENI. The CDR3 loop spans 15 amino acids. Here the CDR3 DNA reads TGTGCCAGCTCACCGGCGAGGGGGTTCGATTCACCCCTCCACTTT. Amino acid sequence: CASSPARGFDSPLHF.

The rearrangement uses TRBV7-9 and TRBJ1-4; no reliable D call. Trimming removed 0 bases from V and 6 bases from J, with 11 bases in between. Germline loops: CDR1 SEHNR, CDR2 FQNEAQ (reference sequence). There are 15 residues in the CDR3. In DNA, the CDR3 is TGTGCCAGCAGCTTAGCGAACGGGGAAGATGAAAAACTGTTTTTT. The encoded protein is CASSLANGEDEKLFF.

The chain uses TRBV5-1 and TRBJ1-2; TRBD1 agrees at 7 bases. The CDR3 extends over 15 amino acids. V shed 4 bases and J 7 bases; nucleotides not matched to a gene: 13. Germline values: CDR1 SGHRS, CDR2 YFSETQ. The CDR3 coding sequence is TGCGCCAGCAGCCGTGAAATACAGGGGAATGGTGGCTACACCTTC. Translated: CASSREIQGNGGYTF. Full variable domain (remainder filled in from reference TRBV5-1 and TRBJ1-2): KAGVTQTPRYLIKTRGQQVTLSCSPISGHRSVSWYQQTPGQGLQFLFEYFSETQRNKGNFPGRFSGRQFSNSRSEMNVSTLELGDSALYLCASSREIQGNGGYTFGSGTRLTVV.

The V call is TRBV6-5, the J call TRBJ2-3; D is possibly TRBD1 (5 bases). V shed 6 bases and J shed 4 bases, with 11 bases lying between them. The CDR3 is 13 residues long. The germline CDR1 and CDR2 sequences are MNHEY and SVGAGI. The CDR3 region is CASRESGSDTQYF. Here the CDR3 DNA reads TGTGCCAGCAGGGAATCAGGGTCAGATACGCAGTATTTT.

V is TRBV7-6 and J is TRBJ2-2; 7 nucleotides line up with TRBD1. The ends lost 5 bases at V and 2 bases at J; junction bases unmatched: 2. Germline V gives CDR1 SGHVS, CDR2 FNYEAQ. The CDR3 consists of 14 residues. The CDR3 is CASSRTGNTGELFF. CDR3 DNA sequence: TGTGCCAGCAGCCGGACAGGAAACACCGGGGAGCTGTTTTTT. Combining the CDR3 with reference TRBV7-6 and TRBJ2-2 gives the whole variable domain GAGVSQSPRYKVTKRGQDVALRCDPISGHVSLYWYRQALGQGPEFLTYFNYEAQQDKSGLPNDRFSAERPEGSISTLTIQRTEQRDSAMYRCASSRTGNTGELFFGEGSRLTVL.

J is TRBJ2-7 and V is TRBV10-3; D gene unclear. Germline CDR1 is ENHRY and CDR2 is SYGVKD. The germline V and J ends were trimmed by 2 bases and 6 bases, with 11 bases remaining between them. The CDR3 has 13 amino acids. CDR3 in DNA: TGTGCCATCAGTGAGCTAGTTAACACCGAGCAGTACTTC. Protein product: CAISELVNTEQYF.

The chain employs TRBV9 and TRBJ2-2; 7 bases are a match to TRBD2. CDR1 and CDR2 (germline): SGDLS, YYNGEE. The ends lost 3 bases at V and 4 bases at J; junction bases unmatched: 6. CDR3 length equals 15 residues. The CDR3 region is CASSGGLVLTGELFF. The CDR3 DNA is TGTGCCAGCAGCGGAGGACTAGTGCTCACCGGGGAGCTGTTTTTT. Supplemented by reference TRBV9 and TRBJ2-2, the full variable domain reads DSGVTQTPKHLITATGQRVTLRCSPRSGDLSVYWYQQSLDQGLQFLIQYYNGEERAKGNILERFSAQQFPDLHSELNLSSLELGDSALYFCASSGGLVLTGELFFGEGSRLTVL.

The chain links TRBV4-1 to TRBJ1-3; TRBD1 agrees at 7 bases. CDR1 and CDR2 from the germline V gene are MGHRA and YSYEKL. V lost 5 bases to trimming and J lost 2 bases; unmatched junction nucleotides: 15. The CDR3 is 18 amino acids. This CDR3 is CASSFSSRDSRTGNTIYF. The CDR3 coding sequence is TGCGCCAGCAGCTTCAGCTCCCGGGACAGTCGTACTGGAAACACCATATATTTT.

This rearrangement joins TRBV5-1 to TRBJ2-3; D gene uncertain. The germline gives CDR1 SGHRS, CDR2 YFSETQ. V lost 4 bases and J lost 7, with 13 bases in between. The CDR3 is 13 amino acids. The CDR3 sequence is CASSPVGTNTQYF. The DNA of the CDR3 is TGCGCCAGCAGCCCCGTTGGAACAAATACGCAGTATTTT.

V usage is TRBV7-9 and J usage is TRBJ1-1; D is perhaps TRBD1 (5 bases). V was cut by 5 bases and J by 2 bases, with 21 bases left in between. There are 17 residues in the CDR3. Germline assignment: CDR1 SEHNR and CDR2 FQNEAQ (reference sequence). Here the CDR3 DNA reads TGTGCCAGCAGCGCACGAAGGGAAATCGGGGCAAACACTGAAGCTTTCTTT. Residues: CASSARREIGANTEAFF.

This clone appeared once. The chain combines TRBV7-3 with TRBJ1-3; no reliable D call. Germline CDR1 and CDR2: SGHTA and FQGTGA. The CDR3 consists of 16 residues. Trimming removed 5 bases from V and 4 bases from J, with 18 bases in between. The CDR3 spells CASSPDSPGSGNTIYF. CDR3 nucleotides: TGTGCCAGCAGCCCGGATTCCCCGGGATCCGGAAACACCATATATTTT.

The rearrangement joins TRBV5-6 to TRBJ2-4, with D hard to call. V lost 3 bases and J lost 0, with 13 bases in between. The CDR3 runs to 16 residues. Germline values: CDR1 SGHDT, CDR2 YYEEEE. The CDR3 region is CASSSPRTLAKNIQYF. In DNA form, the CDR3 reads TGTGCCAGCAGCTCCCCGCGGACCCTAGCCAAAAACATTCAGTACTTC.

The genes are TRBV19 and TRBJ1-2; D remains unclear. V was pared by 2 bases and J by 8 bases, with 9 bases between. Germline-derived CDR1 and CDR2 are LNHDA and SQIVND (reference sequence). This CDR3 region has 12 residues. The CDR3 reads CASSIRVGGYTF. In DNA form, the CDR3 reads TGTGCCAGTAGTATACGGGTTGGGGGCTACACCTTC. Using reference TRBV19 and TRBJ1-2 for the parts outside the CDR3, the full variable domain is DGGITQSPKYLFRKEGQNVTLSCEQNLNHDAMYWYRQDPGQGLRLIYYSQIVNDFQKGDIAEGYSVSREKKESFPLTVTSAQKNPTAFYLCASSIRVGGYTFGSGTRLTVV.